This TCR beta chain was found in a study of T-cell reconstitution after alpha-beta-depleted transplantation in children. This clonotype has at least ten counts. The CDR3 length is 15 residues. Germline V lookup: CDR1 SGHAT, CDR2 FQNNGV. With V trimmed by 6 bases and J by 0 bases, 5 bases remained unmatched. Using unique molecular identifiers, the investigators prepared the TCRbeta library. MiXCR, applied by TCRdb to the PCR reads, yields one record per CDR3 protein. Of a few hundred thousand distinct CDR3 sequences in the sample, approximately 12% were seen once. The clonotype was recovered from a human donor who donated a stem cell graft to a child with combined immunodeficiency. Material: PBMCs from the stem cell graft donor, obtained from the stem cell graft. The chain recombines TRBV11-2 with TRBJ2-7, with 10 bases that match TRBD2. The CDR3 region is CASRFGLAASYEQYF. DNA for the CDR3: TGTGCCAGCAGGTTTGGACTAGCGGCCTCCTACGAGCAGTACTTC.